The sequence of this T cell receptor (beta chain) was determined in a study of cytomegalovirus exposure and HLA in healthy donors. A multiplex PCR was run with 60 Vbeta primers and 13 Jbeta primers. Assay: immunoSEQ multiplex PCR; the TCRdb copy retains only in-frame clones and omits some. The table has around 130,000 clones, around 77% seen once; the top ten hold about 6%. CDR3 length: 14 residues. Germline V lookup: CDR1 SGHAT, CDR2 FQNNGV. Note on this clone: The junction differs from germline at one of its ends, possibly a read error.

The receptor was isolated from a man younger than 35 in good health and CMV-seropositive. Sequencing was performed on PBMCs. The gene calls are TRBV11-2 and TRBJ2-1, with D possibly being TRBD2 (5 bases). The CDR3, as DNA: TGTGCCAGCAGCTCCGGGATGGGGTACAGTGAGCAGTTCTTC. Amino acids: CASSSGMGYSEQFF.